Given below is one T cell receptor (beta chain) in context. What it recognizes is unknown. PCR amplification relied on 60 Vbeta primers (plus 13 Jbeta primers). Libraries were prepared by immunoSEQ multiplex PCR; TCRdb keeps only in-frame clonotypes and omits some of them. The table includes about 120,000 clones, around 76% detected once. These data belong to a study of cytomegalovirus exposure and HLA in healthy donors. Study-level findings and limits: In an earlier analysis, productive rearrangement rates for most beta V segments clustered near 87% or 30%. Accurate prediction of most subjects' HLA-A and HLA-B alleles from TCR beta sequences was reported. There were approximately 150 TCR beta chains listed as cytomegalovirus-associated.

V lost 5 bases, J lost 1 base, and 4 bases stayed unmatched. CDR1 and CDR2 from the germline V gene are MDHEN and SYDVKM. The CDR3 has 15 amino acids. V and J are TRBV28 and TRBJ2-3; 9 bases map to TRBD2. What was sequenced was PBMCs. This receptor was taken from a man aged 55 to 70 in good health and CMV-seropositive. The CDR3 coding sequence is TGTGCCAGCAGTCTTGCGGGGGGGGGCACAGATACGCAGTATTTT. It yields the protein CASSLAGGGTDTQYF. Drawing the rest from reference TRBV28 and TRBJ2-3, the complete variable domain is DVKVTQSSRYLVKRTGEKVFLECVQDMDHENMFWYRQDPGLGLRLIYFSYDVKMKEKGDIPEGYSVSREKKERFSLILESASTNQTSMYLCASSLAGGGTDTQYFGPGTRLTVL.